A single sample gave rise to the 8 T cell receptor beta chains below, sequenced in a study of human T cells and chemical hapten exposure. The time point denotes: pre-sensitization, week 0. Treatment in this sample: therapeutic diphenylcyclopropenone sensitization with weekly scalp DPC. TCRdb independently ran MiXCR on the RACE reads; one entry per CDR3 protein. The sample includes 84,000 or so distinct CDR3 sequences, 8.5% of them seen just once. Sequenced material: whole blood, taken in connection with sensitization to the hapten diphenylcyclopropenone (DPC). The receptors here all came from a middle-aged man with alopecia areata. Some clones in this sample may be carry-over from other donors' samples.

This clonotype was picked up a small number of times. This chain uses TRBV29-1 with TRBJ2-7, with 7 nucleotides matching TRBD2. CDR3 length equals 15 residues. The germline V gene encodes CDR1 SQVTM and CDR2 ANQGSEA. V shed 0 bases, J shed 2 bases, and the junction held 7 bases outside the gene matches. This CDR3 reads CSVEDASGIPYEQYF. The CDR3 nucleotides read TGCAGCGTTGAAGATGCGAGCGGGATTCCCTACGAGCAGTACTTC.

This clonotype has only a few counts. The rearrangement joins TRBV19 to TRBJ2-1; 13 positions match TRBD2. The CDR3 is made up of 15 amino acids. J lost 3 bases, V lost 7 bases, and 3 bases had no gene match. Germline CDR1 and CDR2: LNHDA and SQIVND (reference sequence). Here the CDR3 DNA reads TGTGCCAGTATGACTAGCGGGGGGATCTACAATGAGCAGTTCTTC. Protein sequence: CASMTSGGIYNEQFF.

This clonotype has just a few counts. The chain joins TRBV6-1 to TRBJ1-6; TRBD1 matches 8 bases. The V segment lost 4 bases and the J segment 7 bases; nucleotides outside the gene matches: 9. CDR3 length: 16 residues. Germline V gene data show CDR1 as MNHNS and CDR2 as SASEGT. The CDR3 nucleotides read TGTGCCAGCAGTGTAACTCCCGGACAGGGAAATTCACCCCTCCACTTT. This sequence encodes CASSVTPGQGNSPLHF.

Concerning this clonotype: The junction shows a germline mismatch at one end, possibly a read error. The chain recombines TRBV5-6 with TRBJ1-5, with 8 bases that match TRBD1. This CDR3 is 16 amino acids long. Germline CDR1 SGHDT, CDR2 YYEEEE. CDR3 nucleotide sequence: TGTGCCAGCAGCTTGGGAGGACAGGGTAGCGATCAGCCCCAGCATTTT. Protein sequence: CASSLGGQGSDQPQHF.

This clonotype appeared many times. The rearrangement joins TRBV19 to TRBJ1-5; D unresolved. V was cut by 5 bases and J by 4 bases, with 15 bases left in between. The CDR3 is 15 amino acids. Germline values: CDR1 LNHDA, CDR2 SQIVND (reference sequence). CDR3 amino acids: CASSSSPGSNQPQHF. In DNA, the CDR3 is TGTGCCAGTAGTTCTTCCCCTGGATCTAATCAGCCCCAGCATTTT.

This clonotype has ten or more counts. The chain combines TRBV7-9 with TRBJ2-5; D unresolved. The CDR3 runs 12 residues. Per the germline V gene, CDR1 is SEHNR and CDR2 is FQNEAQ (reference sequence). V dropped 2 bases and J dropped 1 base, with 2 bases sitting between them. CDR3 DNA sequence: TGTGCCAGCAGCTTACTCCAAGAGACCCAGTACTTC. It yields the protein CASSLLQETQYF.

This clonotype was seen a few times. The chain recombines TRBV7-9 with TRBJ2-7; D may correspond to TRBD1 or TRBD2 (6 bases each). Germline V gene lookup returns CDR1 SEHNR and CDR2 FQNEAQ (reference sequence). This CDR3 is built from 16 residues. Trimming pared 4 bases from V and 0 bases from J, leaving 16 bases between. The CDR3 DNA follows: TGTGCCAGCAGCTCTTTTGGGGGGACACGCTCCTACGAGCAGTACGTC. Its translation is CASSSFGGTRSYEQYV.

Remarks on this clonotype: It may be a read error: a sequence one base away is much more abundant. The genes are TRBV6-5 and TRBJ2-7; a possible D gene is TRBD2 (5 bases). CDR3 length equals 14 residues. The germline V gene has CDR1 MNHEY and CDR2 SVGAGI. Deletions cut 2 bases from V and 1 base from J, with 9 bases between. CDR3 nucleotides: TGTGCCAGCAGTTACCTTGAGGGATCCTACGAGCAGTACTTC. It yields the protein CASSYLEGSYEQYF.